This T cell receptor beta chain appears in the sequencing data of a study of molecular identifiers for immune sequencing clone quantification. Study-level background: Naive CD8 cell RNA, from around 20,000 or 100,000 cells, was split five ways in replicates, with four sequenced.

Using its own MiXCR run on the PCR reads, TCRdb lists one record per CDR3 protein. The sample contains 79,000 or so distinct CDR3 sequences, roughly 25% of which appear only once. Libraries from naive CD8 cells were generated from about 20,000 to 1,000,000 sorted cells (with 10%, 30% or 50% RNA). For naive CD8 T cells, sorting used the CD8+CD4-CCR7+CD45RA+ phenotype. Germline V gives CDR1 SEHNR, CDR2 FQNEAQ (reference sequence). CDR3 size: 13 residues. The ends were cut back, 3 bases at V and 5 bases at J, with 11 bases in the middle. The rearrangement joins TRBV7-9 to TRBJ2-7; unclear D gene. Sequenced material: naive CD8+ T cells from blood, with Jurkat cell RNA spiked in. The subset: FACS-sorted CD8+CD4-CCR7+CD45RA+ naive T cells. The receptor was isolated from a human donor in good health. Some libraries in this study had Jurkat cell RNA spiked in. As DNA, the CDR3 is TGTGCCAGCAGCTTTGATGACTGGGACGAGCAGTACTTC. Residues: CASSFDDWDEQYF.